The T cell receptor beta chain under discussion was sequenced for a study of T-cell reconstitution after alpha-beta-depleted transplantation in children (dated by TCRdb to the mid-2010s). As for the study more broadly: Using TCR repertoire profiling, the study quantitatively followed how T-cell immune reconstitution unfolded in children after TCRalphabeta/CD19-depleted allogeneic hematopoietic cell transplantation. Overall study outcomes, separate from this receptor: Over the following months the frequencies of hyperexpanded clones went down, and after one year T-cell counts and TCRbeta diversity were mostly credited to newly produced T cells. In some patients, high TCRbeta diversity at day 60 was attributed to recipient T cells and intrathymic progenitors that had survived conditioning. Apparently early alphabetaT-cell count recovery about two months after transplant reportedly relied on only several hundred rapidly expanded clones derived from non-depleted graft cells.

The treatment or condition label on this specimen signifies: allogeneic hematopoietic cell transplantation with graft depleted of TCRalphabeta T cells and CD19 B cells. TCRalphabeta/CD19-depleted allogeneic hematopoietic cell grafts were given to the transplant recipients, all of whom were children. This clonotype was seen only a few times. Its antigen is unknown. Per-nucleotide qualities are absent, and no much larger clonotype sits a single base away. Including cysteine and phenylalanine, the CDR3 has 13 amino acids. Only CDR3 DNA is held: 39 bases, read in frame from base 1. Based on the germline V gene (reference sequence), the CDR1 and CDR2 sequences are DFQATT and SNEGSKA. A distance of 15 bases separates the germline ends of V and J, which lose 0 bases and 11 bases respectively. Library preparation used PCR. The reads were generated on an Illumina HiSeq 2500. Molecular barcoding was employed in the preparation of TCR libraries, with unique molecular identifiers being used to normalize TCRbeta repertoire quantification. Using fastp at Q25 and MiXCR, TCRdb reprocessed the public reads and kept productive beta chains. Identical CDR3 protein sequences are pooled into one entry, listed with their most common genes and DNA. The sample yields hundreds of thousands of distinct CDR3 sequences; over 9.5% were counted once. Around 2% of the sample is held by the ten biggest clonotypes.

The chain is assembled from TRBV20-1 and TRBJ2-3, with a tentative D gene TRBD1 over 6 matching bases. Sequencing used PBMCs, obtained before TCRalphabeta/CD19-depleted stem cell transplant. This clonotype originated in a child between 2 and 9 years old with inherited bone marrow failure, due to receive a stem cell transplant. The sequenced DNA is TGCAGTGCTAGAGAGACAGGATGGCTGGGGCAGTATTTT. Its protein reads: CSARETGWLGQYF.